This TCR beta chain was retrieved from a study of beta chain features in type 1 diabetes. Notes on the study in general: Across patients, naive, central memory and Treg TCRB repertoires exhibited apparently greater similarity than was observed across healthy donors.

What was sequenced were expressed TCRB transcripts, since all of the isolated RNA had been reverse transcribed. Measured with immunoSEQ multiplex PCR; TCRdb has only the in-frame clones, and not every one. The sample has fewer than 200,000 clones, 8.1% seen once. The CDR3 runs 11 residues. Germline V gene sequence: CDR1 SGHVS, CDR2 FQNEAQ. V was trimmed by 2 bases and J by 3 bases, leaving 2 bases between them. A word on this clone: The antigen is undetermined.

The TCR comes from a man between 18 and 35 years old in good health. The genes are TRBV7-8 and TRBJ2-7; no reliable D call. Sequenced material: central memory CD4+ T cells from blood. The CDR3 bases are TGTGCCAGCAGCTTACGCTACGAGCAGTACTTC. Protein product: CASSLRYEQYF. The whole variable domain, remainder taken from reference TRBV7-8 and TRBJ2-7, is GAGVSQSPRYKVAKRGQDVALRCDPISGHVSLFWYQQALGQGPEFLTYFQNEAQLDKSGLPSDRFFAERPEGSVSTLKIQRTQQEDSAVYLCASSLRYEQYFGPGTRLTVT.